The subject of this entry is one T cell receptor beta chain. The antigen remains undetermined. Other DNA sequences in this sample translate to the same CDR3. These data belong to a study of OX40 agonist ivuxolimab in advanced cancers. Across the whole study: The treatment was a fully human IgG2 OX40 agonist, ivuxolimab. General study results and limits: Expanded peripheral T-cell antigen specificity went undetermined.

Autoimmune disease history or systemic immunosuppression was exclusionary. This CDR3 comprises 13 residues. V lost 0 bases, J lost 4 bases, and 4 bases lay in between. Germline V gene lookup returns CDR1 SGDLS and CDR2 YYNGEE. The table came from immunoSEQ multiplex PCR; TCRdb's copy has only in-frame clones and leaves some out. In the table there are 45,000 to 60,000 clones, about 74% of which are singletons. The clonotype comes from an adult with an advanced solid tumor such as melanoma, head and neck, liver or kidney cancer. J is TRBJ2-2 and V is TRBV9; D unresolved. The sequenced sample was CD4+ or CD8+ T cells sorted from blood, obtained in a trial of the OX40 agonist ivuxolimab. CDR3 protein: CASSVDPTGELFF. The CDR3 coding sequence is TGTGCCAGCAGCGTAGACCCCACCGGGGAGCTGTTTTTT.